This TCR beta chain was sequenced for a study of blood T cells in healthy people across ages. The wider study: About one barcoded beta molecule per two T cells was the capture yield of template switching. Regarding the study as a whole: Fewer expanded clones and more diversity marked long-lived versus aged donors.

Combining a sample-barcoded 5' primer with a J-beta primer mix, a second PCR ran for roughly 7 to 12 cycles. MiXCR was run by TCRdb on the 5' RACE reads, yielding one entry per CDR3 protein. Here the sample spans 1.5 million to 2 million distinct CDR3 sequences, about 39% being singletons. With respect to this clonotype: The target antigen is unknown.

Caucasian individuals from Russia who were healthy and aged about 6 to 100 acted as donors. The extraction recovered at least 5.5 micrograms of total RNA per sample. The CDR3 sequence is 13 residues long. V was pared by 5 bases and J by 5 bases, with 12 bases between. Germline V CDR1 and CDR2: SQVTM, ANQGSEA. This receptor was taken from a human donor in good health. The V and J genes are TRBV29-1 and TRBJ2-2; no reliable D call. Material for sequencing was blood. CDR3 DNA: TGCAGCGTTTCGTGCGATTGGACCGGGGAGCTGTTTTTT. Its translation: CSVSCDWTGELFF.